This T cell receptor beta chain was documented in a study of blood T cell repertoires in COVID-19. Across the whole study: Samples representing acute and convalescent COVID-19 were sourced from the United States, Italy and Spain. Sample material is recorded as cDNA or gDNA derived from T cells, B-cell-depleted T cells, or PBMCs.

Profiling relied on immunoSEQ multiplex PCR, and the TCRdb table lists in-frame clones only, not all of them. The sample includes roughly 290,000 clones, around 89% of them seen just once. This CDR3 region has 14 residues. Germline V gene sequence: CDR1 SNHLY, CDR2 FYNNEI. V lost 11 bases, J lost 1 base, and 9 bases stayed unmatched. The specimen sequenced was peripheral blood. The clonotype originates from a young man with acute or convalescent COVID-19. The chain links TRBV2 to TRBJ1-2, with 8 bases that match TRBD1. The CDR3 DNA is TGTGCCCGGACAGGGAAGAGGGGTAACTATGGCTACACCTTC. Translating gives CARTGKRGNYGYTF.